This is a list of T cell receptor beta chains from one sample in a study of blood T cell repertoires in COVID-19. Libraries were prepared by immunoSEQ multiplex PCR; TCRdb keeps only in-frame clonotypes and omits some of them. This sample carries 350,000 to 450,000 clones, around 87% of them seen once, and the ten largest clones take about 2.5%. The sequenced sample was peripheral blood. The origin of the receptors is a woman aged 55-70 years with COVID-19, enrolled during active disease. Both conserved end residues are trimmed from each CDR3.

J gene	V gene	CDR3 protein
TRBJ1-1	TRBV7-2	ASSLYGGMNTEAF
TRBJ2-6	TRBV4-1	ASSQDWSRSSGANVLT
TRBJ2-7	TRBV5-4	ASRLIGGGAGAYEQY
TRBJ1-1	TRBV15	ATSRQGIGTEAF
TRBJ2-7	TRBV6-2/TRBV6-3	ASSYPTGLAATYEQY
TRBJ1-2	TRBV4-1	ASSQPGQPNYGYT
TRBJ1-4	TRBV5-4	ASSPGLLGREKLF
TRBJ2-5	TRBV7-9	ASSQQDPAGTQY
TRBJ1-1	TRBV28	ASTPPERNAEAF
TRBJ1-1	TRBV6-5	ASSDRVSTEAF
TRBJ2-7	TRBV11-2	ASSLYRSTYEQY
TRBJ1-2	TRBV7-3	ASSPMSRDYGYT
TRBJ1-5	TRBV5-8	ASSPQGRPRNQPQH
TRBJ1-2	TRBV19	ASTPTGANLYGYT
TRBJ2-3	TRBV11-2	ASSPNRGHTQY
TRBJ2-2	TRBV19	ASSLTTGTGNTGELF
TRBJ1-1	TRBV6-5	ASRRFQVNTEAF
TRBJ1-1	TRBV9	ASSARQGQNTEAF
TRBJ1-6	TRBV5-8	ASSPPQGSPLH
TRBJ1-2	TRBV4-1	ASSTVFRDNNYGYT
TRBJ2-5	TRBV5-4	ASSLGTGNYQETQY
TRBJ2-7	TRBV27	ASSPYRQGSYEQY
TRBJ2-5	TRBV7-7	ASSLAPRPQETQY
TRBJ2-7	TRBV12-5	ASGLEITGYEQY
TRBJ1-1	TRBV10-3	ATRTGGVNTEAF
TRBJ2-5	TRBV4-1	ASSQGLAGTFRETQY
TRBJ1-1	TRBV7-9	ASSLDGHSRFMNTEAF
TRBJ1-5	TRBV12-3/TRBV12-4	ASTGQGWQPQH
TRBJ2-7	TRBV27	ASSPRTGPYEQY
TRBJ1-2	TRBV7-8	ASSGDRVGDGYT
TRBJ2-5	TRBV27	ASSFTGETQY
TRBJ1-2	TRBV7-6	ASSSELNYGYT
TRBJ2-2	TRBV3-1/TRBV3-2	ASSHEGLAGNTGELF
TRBJ1-1	TRBV6-4	ASSPDGGQTEAF
TRBJ2-1	TRBV6-5	ASSQPGTLSNEQF
TRBJ2-1	TRBV19	ASSNSIYRGSYNEQF
TRBJ1-3	TRBV6-1	ASTEEGIVSGNTIY
TRBJ2-2	TRBV19	ASRNTGVNTGELF
TRBJ1-6	TRBV10-3	AVTGQINSPLH
TRBJ2-7	TRBV28	ASSQDRVRCEQY
TRBJ2-7	TRBV6-5	ASRDRGGPVYEQY
TRBJ2-7	TRBV5-1	ASSLVAGSYEQY
TRBJ1-2	TRBV14	ASSQVPRYGYT
TRBJ2-6	TRBV19	ASRTGGSGANVLT
TRBJ1-5	TRBV6-5	ASGTGGNQPQH
TRBJ1-5	TRBV7-8	ASSLPPWTGPQPQH
TRBJ1-2	TRBV5-6	ASSLGHGRQGYT